These T cell receptor beta chains were read from a single sample in a study of blood T cells in healthy people across ages. In TCRdb, the 5' RACE reads were re-called with MiXCR into one record per CDR3 protein. The sample has about 800,000 distinct CDR3 sequences; roughly 25% are singletons. These sequences were also reported in another study, on T cells of mothers and their children.

The specimen was blood. These receptors came from a boy aged 10-17 years in good health. The CDR3 runs from the conserved cysteine through the conserved F or W. D genes are given only for firm matches. Clone sizes are given selectively: once, few, many, or a class where the clone is expanded.

D | J | V | size | CDR3 | DNA
- | TRBJ2-7 | TRBV5-1 | few | CASFLGDGHYEQYF | TGCGCCAGCTTTCTAGGGGACGGTCACTACGAGCAATACTTC
- | TRBJ1-4 | TRBV20-1 | few | CSARSGIKEKLFF | TGCAGTGCTAGGTCGGGGATAAAAGAAAAACTGTTTTTT
TRBD1 | TRBJ2-3 | TRBV5-1 | few | CASTHRQGSDTQYF | TGCGCCAGCACCCACCGACAGGGATCAGATACGCAGTATTTT
TRBD2 | TRBJ2-7 | TRBV5-5 | few | CASSPRGVGGTYEQYF | TGTGCCAGCAGCCCGCGGGGGGTCGGGGGGACCTACGAGCAGTACTTC
TRBD1 | TRBJ1-5 | TRBV28 | - | CASRTPGGGGNQPQHF | TGTGCCAGCCGAACCCCAGGGGGCGGGGGCAATCAGCCCCAGCATTTT
TRBD2 | TRBJ2-5 | TRBV20-1 | few | CSARDSYGTSGAQETQYF | TGCAGTGCTAGAGATTCTTACGGGACTAGCGGGGCACAAGAGACCCAGTACTTC
- | TRBJ2-7 | TRBV6-6 | few | CASSYYSPTTGKKQYF | TGTGCCAGCAGTTACTACTCGCCGACTACAGGGAAGAAGCAGTACTTC
TRBD2 | TRBJ2-7 | TRBV5-1 | - | CASSYLREGYEQYF | TGCGCCAGCAGCTACCTCCGGGAGGGGTACGAGCAGTACTTC
TRBD2 | TRBJ2-3 | TRBV7-3 | - | CASSFAGGTDTQYF | TGTGCCAGCAGCTTTGCGGGGGGCACAGATACGCAGTATTTT
- | TRBJ1-4 | TRBV20-1 | - | CSARGRGELFF | TGCAGTGCTAGAGGGCGCGGGGAACTGTTTTTT
TRBD2 | TRBJ2-1 | TRBV3-1 | - | CASSQHNGLAKRGQFF | TGTGCCAGCAGCCAACACAATGGACTAGCAAAGAGGGGGCAGTTCTTC
TRBD1 | TRBJ2-7 | TRBV10-3 | - | CAIRAGLVTGKHEQYF | TGTGCCATCAGGGCGGGCCTAGTGACAGGGAAGCACGAGCAGTACTTC
- | TRBJ2-1 | TRBV29-1 | few | CSGRALSYNEQFF | TGCAGCGGTCGGGCCCTCTCCTACAATGAGCAGTTCTTC
- | TRBJ1-4 | TRBV4-3 | - | CASSQDGRVVGEKLFF | TGCGCCAGCAGCCAAGATGGGCGGGTTGTTGGTGAAAAACTGTTTTTT
- | TRBJ2-5 | TRBV9 | - | CASSVEAGEETQYF | TGTGCCAGCAGCGTAGAGGCAGGAGAAGAGACCCAGTACTTC
- | TRBJ2-2 | TRBV4-3 | few | CASSQDYVGGPGELFF | TGCGCCAGCAGCCAAGATTACGTCGGCGGTCCCGGGGAGCTGTTTTTT